This T cell receptor (beta chain) was recovered during a study of shared clonotypes between healthy human individuals. This clone appeared a few times. Additional DNA sequences in this sample encode the identical CDR3. Germline V gives CDR1 SNHLY, CDR2 FYNNEI. This CDR3 is built from 15 residues. Unmatched junction bases numbered 5, after V lost 5 bases and J lost 2 bases. Method: immunoSEQ multiplex PCR; TCRdb's copy keeps in-frame clones and lacks some. This sample has around 700,000 clones, with 60% to 75% found just once. Sequenced input: memory CD4+ T cells sorted from blood. Subset in this sample: CD45RA-negative fraction. V is TRBV2 and J is TRBJ2-2; 7 bases are shared with TRBD1. This clonotype was obtained from a woman aged 30 to 39 in good health. Here the CDR3 DNA reads TGTGCCAGCAGTCCTAGACAGGGTAACACCGGGGAGCTGTTTTTT. This codes for CASSPRQGNTGELFF.